Listed below are T cell receptor beta chains from one sample, sequenced in a study of cytomegalovirus exposure and HLA in healthy donors. Clones were read by immunoSEQ multiplex PCR, and TCRdb kept only the in-frame ones, dropping some. The data contain approximately 210,000 clones, around 88% of them singletons. Sequencing input: PBMCs. The receptors originated from a woman under 30 in good health and CMV-seronegative. CDR3s include the opening cysteine and the closing phenylalanine or tryptophan. D genes are given only for firm matches. Not all rows give a size; the values are once, few, many and, for expanded clones, a class.

CDR3nt,CDR3aa,v_gene,j_gene,abundance,d_gene
TGTGCCAGCTCACCTAACGACTCAGGGGGGACCTATGGCTACACCTTC,CASSPNDSGGTYGYTF,TRBV18,TRBJ1-2,-,TRBD1
TGCGCCAGCAGCCCGAGGACTTCTTCGAACACTGAAGCTTTCTTT,CASSPRTSSNTEAFF,TRBV5-1,TRBJ1-1,few,-
TGTGCCAGTGACAGGGGTCAGAACACTGAAGCTTTCTTT,CASDRGQNTEAFF,TRBV19,TRBJ1-1,-,TRBD1
TGTGCCAGCAGTTTAAGACCCGGGGAGGGTAACTACGAGCAGTACTTC,CASSLRPGEGNYEQYF,TRBV27,TRBJ2-7,once,TRBD2
TGTGCCAGCTCACCAGATAATTCTAGGCGAACTAATGAAAAACTGTTTTTT,CASSPDNSRRTNEKLFF,TRBV18,TRBJ1-4,-,-
TGTGCCAGCAGGGTGACAGGGACGAAAGAAGCTTTCTTT,CASRVTGTKEAFF,TRBV2,TRBJ1-1,-,TRBD1
TGTGCCAGCAGTGCGGGACAGGGTTTTTACGAGCAGTTCTTC,CASSAGQGFYEQFF,TRBV2,TRBJ2-1,few,TRBD1
TGCGCCAGCAGCCCCGGAGGTGTAGGGCCCGCAGTTAGAGTCTACGAGCAGTACTTC,CASSPGGVGPAVRVYEQYF,TRBV5-1,TRBJ2-7,-,-
TGCAGCGCTACGGGACAGGGGAATCAGCCCCAGCATTTT,CSATGQGNQPQHF,TRBV29-1,TRBJ1-5,-,TRBD1
TGTGCCAGTAGTATGGGCCGGACAGCCTATCAGCCCCAGCATTTT,CASSMGRTAYQPQHF,TRBV19,TRBJ1-5,few,-
TGCGCCAGCAGCCAACCCGGACAGAGCTCCTACAATGAGCAGTTCTTC,CASSQPGQSSYNEQFF,TRBV4-1,TRBJ2-1,-,-
TGCGCCAGCAGCCCCCGAAGCGGGAGCTCCTACGAGCAGTACTTC,CASSPRSGSSYEQYF,TRBV5-1,TRBJ2-7,-,TRBD2
TGTGCCAGCAGCGGAAGAGGGAGGGGATACTACGAGCAGTACTTC,CASSGRGRGYYEQYF,TRBV5-6,TRBJ2-7,-,TRBD2
TGTGCCAGCAGTGAATCCGGGGACAGTCCAAACTATGGCTACACCTTC,CASSESGDSPNYGYTF,TRBV6-1,TRBJ1-2,-,TRBD1
TGTGCCAGCAGCTTAGAGACTGGCACCTACGAGCAGTACTTC,CASSLETGTYEQYF,TRBV7-8,TRBJ2-7,few,-
TGTGCCAGCAGTCCCCGGACAGGGGTCAATGAAAAACTGTTTTTT,CASSPRTGVNEKLFF,TRBV6-5,TRBJ1-4,once,TRBD1
TGTGCCAGCAGCCTACGGACTGGGAACACCGGGGAGCTGTTTTTT,CASSLRTGNTGELFF,TRBV7-6,TRBJ2-2,-,-
TGTGCCAGCACGGACAGCTACGAGCAGTACTTC,CASTDSYEQYF,TRBV2,TRBJ2-7,-,-
TGTGCCTGGAGTGTAGCGGGGGTAGCCGGGGAGCTGTTTTTT,CAWSVAGVAGELFF,TRBV30,TRBJ2-2,-,TRBD2
TGTGCCAGCAGCTTAGGGTCAGCAGGGTTGGAGACCCAGTACTTC,CASSLGSAGLETQYF,TRBV11-2,TRBJ2-5,-,-
TGTGCTAGTGGTTTGCCAGGACAGATTGGGGTTTACGACACTGAAGCTTTCTTT,CASGLPGQIGVYDTEAFF,TRBV12-5,TRBJ1-1,once,-
TGTGCCAGCAGCGGGGACTTGAACACTGAAGCTTTCTTT,CASSGDLNTEAFF,TRBV9,TRBJ1-1,-,-
TGTGCCAGCAGCCTGGACAGGCGATATGGCTACACCTTC,CASSLDRRYGYTF,TRBV7-9,TRBJ1-2,-,TRBD1
TGTGCCAGCAGCCCTGACCGGAGCTCCTACAATGAGCAGTTCTTC,CASSPDRSSYNEQFF,TRBV7-6,TRBJ2-1,-,-
TGTGCCAGCAGCTTAGCCGATGCTATCCAGCAGTACTTC,CASSLADAIQQYF,TRBV7-2,TRBJ2-7,-,-
TGTGCCAGCAGTCTAAGGGAGAGGGTCGAAGGCTACACCTTC,CASSLRERVEGYTF,TRBV6-5,TRBJ1-2,few,-
TGCGCCAGCAGCTTGCCCTCCACCCCGGAAGTCTCGGGACAGGGGGCGAACACCGGGGAGCTGTTTTTT,CASSLPSTPEVSGQGANTGELFF,TRBV5-1,TRBJ2-2,-,TRBD1
TGTGCCACCTCAACCCGACAGGGGGCGCATCGTGGCTACACCTTC,CATSTRQGAHRGYTF,TRBV19,TRBJ1-2,-,TRBD1
TGTGCCAGCAGCCAAAGAAGATTCAGGGAGGCCCCTTCCTTTGATGAGCAGTTCTTC,CASSQRRFREAPSFDEQFF,TRBV11-1,TRBJ2-1,-,-
TGTGCCAGCAGTTTATCGCGGGGGAACACTGAAGCTTTCTTT,CASSLSRGNTEAFF,TRBV27,TRBJ1-1,-,-
TGTGCCAGCAGCTTGGTAGAGGGAAACACCATATATTTT,CASSLVEGNTIYF,TRBV5-6,TRBJ1-3,few,-
TGTGCCTGGGGGACTATAACCACCGGGGAGCTGTTTTTT,CAWGTITTGELFF,TRBV30,TRBJ2-2,-,TRBD2
TGTGCCATCGGTGGGGAAACAGGGTTCTCTGGAAACACCATATATTTT,CAIGGETGFSGNTIYF,TRBV10-3,TRBJ1-3,once,-
TGTGCCAGCCGAGGGACATCCCAGGGGGATACGCAGTATTTT,CASRGTSQGDTQYF,TRBV19,TRBJ2-3,once,-
TGTGCCAGCAGCGTTACAGGTTTTGCAGACGAGCAGTACTTC,CASSVTGFADEQYF,TRBV9,TRBJ2-7,few,-
TGTGCCTGGAGGACCCCGGGTACCGGGGAGCTGTTTTTT,CAWRTPGTGELFF,TRBV30,TRBJ2-2,-,-
TGCGCCAGCAGCCAAGAACCCCTAGCGGGGGGTGAGCAGTTCTTC,CASSQEPLAGGEQFF,TRBV4-1,TRBJ2-1,once,TRBD2
TGTGCCATCAGTGAGTCGGCAGGGGGCAAGAACACTGAAGCTTTCTTT,CAISESAGGKNTEAFF,TRBV10-3,TRBJ1-1,-,TRBD1
TGTGCCAGCAGCTCCGTGAGTGGACAGGGCCACTATGGCTACACCTTC,CASSSVSGQGHYGYTF,TRBV5-6,TRBJ1-2,-,TRBD1
TGTGCCAGCAGCCCTCAGTCCGGGACAGGGAATGGAAACACCATATATTTT,CASSPQSGTGNGNTIYF,TRBV7-6,TRBJ1-3,-,TRBD1
TGTGCCAGCTCACCTCACAGAGTGAACACTGAAGCTTTCTTT,CASSPHRVNTEAFF,TRBV18,TRBJ1-1,-,-
TGCGCCAGCAGCTTGGGGGGGACTACAGGGTCAATCACAGATACGCAGTATTTT,CASSLGGTTGSITDTQYF,TRBV5-1,TRBJ2-3,once,-
TGTGCCACCGGATTAGGGACAGGGGCATACAATCAGCCCCAGCATTTT,CATGLGTGAYNQPQHF,TRBV10-3,TRBJ1-5,-,TRBD1
TGTGCCAGCACCGGGACTAGCGGGACCGGCTCCTACAATGAGCAGTTCTTC,CASTGTSGTGSYNEQFF,TRBV9,TRBJ2-1,once,TRBD2
TGTGCCAGCAGCCCTACGGTGGGGGGCCAAGAGACCCAGTACTTC,CASSPTVGGQETQYF,TRBV11-1,TRBJ2-5,-,-